This is a list of T cell receptor beta chains from one sample in a study of T cell responses to AZD1222 COVID-19 vaccine. Assay: immunoSEQ multiplex PCR; the TCRdb copy retains only in-frame clones and omits some. This sample has about 150,000 clones, with about 88% found just once. The material sequenced was peripheral blood, taken on day 0 of AZD1222 vaccination. The receptors shown here come from an adult in good health. Both conserved end residues are part of each CDR3. The D gene is left open where the match is weak. Rows may omit the clone size; those that give it use once, few, many or a size class.

clone size,V gene,J gene,D gene,CDR3 protein,CDR3 DNA
-,TRBV27,TRBJ2-2,TRBD1,CASSKGADTGELFF,TGTGCCAGCAGTAAGGGGGCCGACACCGGGGAGCTGTTTTTT
-,TRBV3-1/TRBV3-2,TRBJ2-7,-,CASSHGTGTSTYEQYF,TGTGCCAGCAGCCATGGGACCGGGACTTCTACTTACGAGCAGTACTTC
once,TRBV4-1,TRBJ2-7,-,CASSQDSGAPFYEQYF,TGCGCCAGCAGCCAAGATTCGGGGGCGCCGTTCTACGAGCAGTACTTC
once,TRBV3-1/TRBV3-2,TRBJ2-7,TRBD2,CASSQPAGDLREQYF,TGTGCCAGCAGCCAACCAGCGGGGGACTTAAGAGAGCAGTACTTC
-,TRBV18,TRBJ1-1,-,CASSPQRTEAFF,TGTGCCAGCTCACCCCAACGTACTGAAGCTTTCTTT
once,TRBV3-1/TRBV3-2,TRBJ1-5,TRBD1,CASSPGTVHSNQPQHF,TGTGCCAGCAGCCCAGGGACAGTTCATAGCAATCAGCCCCAGCATTTT
-,TRBV7-3,TRBJ2-3,TRBD2,CASSPDTSGGWGDTQYF,TGTGCCAGCAGCCCCGACACTAGCGGGGGCTGGGGAGATACGCAGTATTTT
-,TRBV19,TRBJ2-3,-,CASSIAGLGTDTQYF,TGTGCCAGTAGTATCGCGGGGCTTGGCACAGATACGCAGTATTTT
-,TRBV20-1,TRBJ2-2,-,CSASNSPGELFF,TGCAGTGCTAGTAATTCTCCCGGGGAGCTGTTTTTT
-,TRBV5-6,TRBJ1-1,-,CASSLGQAIAYMNTEAFF,TGTGCCAGCAGCTTGGGACAGGCGATAGCTTATATGAACACTGAAGCTTTCTTT
-,TRBV3-1/TRBV3-2,TRBJ2-7,-,CASSQDSSGSGEQYF,TGTGCCAGCAGCCAAGATAGTAGCGGCTCGGGCGAGCAGTACTTC
-,TRBV3-1/TRBV3-2,TRBJ1-2,TRBD1,CASSQRGQGDGYTF,TGTGCCAGCAGCCAGAGGGGACAGGGGGACGGCTACACCTTC
-,TRBV5-1,TRBJ2-2,TRBD2,CASRPGGGDAGELFF,TGCGCCAGCCGCCCCGGCGGGGGGGACGCCGGGGAGCTGTTTTTT
-,TRBV27,TRBJ2-3,-,CASSHGAGRTDTQYF,TGTGCCAGCAGCCATGGGGCGGGCCGCACAGATACGCAGTATTTT
few,TRBV5-8,TRBJ2-7,-,CASSPIGRSYEQYF,TGTGCCAGCAGCCCGATTGGGCGATCCTACGAGCAGTACTTC
-,TRBV7-9,TRBJ2-4,-,CASSLAQNRDGLNIQYF,TGTGCCAGCAGCTTAGCGCAGAATAGGGATGGTCTCAACATTCAGTACTTC
few,TRBV6-2/TRBV6-3,TRBJ1-5,-,CASSYSPAGTYSNQPQHF,TGTGCCAGCAGTTACTCCCCGGCAGGAACTTATAGCAATCAGCCCCAGCATTTT
-,TRBV9,TRBJ1-6,-,CASSAGTEGVYSPLHF,TGTGCCAGCAGCGCAGGGACTGAAGGGGTATATTCACCCCTCCACTTT
-,TRBV12-3/TRBV12-4,TRBJ2-5,-,CASSRRSQETQYF,TGTGCCAGCAGTCGACGGTCCCAAGAGACCCAGTACTTC
once,TRBV7-8,TRBJ2-4,-,CASSQRSAEVQSKYF,TGTGCCAGCAGCCAAAGGTCGGCAGAAGTTCAGTCCAAGTACTTC
-,TRBV25-1,TRBJ1-6,-,CASRAGNYNSPLHF,TGTGCCAGCAGGGCCGGGAATTATAATTCACCCCTCCACTTT
-,TRBV7-9,TRBJ1-1,-,CASSLLQGMNTEAFF,TGTGCCAGCAGCCTATTACAGGGCATGAACACTGAAGCTTTCTTT
-,TRBV5-1,TRBJ2-1,TRBD1,CASSLGGDSRLFF,TGCGCCAGCAGCTTGGGAGGGGACAGCCGATTGTTCTTC
-,TRBV18,TRBJ2-5,TRBD2,CASSPGLAGGETQYF,TGTGCCAGCTCACCGGGACTAGCGGGGGGAGAGACCCAGTACTTC
-,TRBV7-2,TRBJ2-5,-,CASSPAGSGLGAQYF,TGTGCCAGCAGCCCCGCCGGGTCGGGGTTAGGGGCCCAGTACTTC
-,TRBV7-3,TRBJ2-7,TRBD1,CARSLHQQGPESSYEQYF,TGTGCCAGAAGCTTACATCAACAGGGGCCCGAGAGCTCCTACGAGCAGTACTTC
-,TRBV5-4,TRBJ2-7,-,CASSLQVSSYEQYF,TGTGCCAGCAGCTTACAGGTTAGCTCCTACGAGCAGTACTTC
once,TRBV7-2,TRBJ1-1,TRBD1,CASSPGGRTYEAFF,TGTGCCAGCAGCCCAGGGGGCCGGACATATGAAGCTTTCTTT
-,TRBV24-1,TRBJ1-1,TRBD1,CATSGTGLNTEAFF,TGTGCCACCAGCGGGACAGGTTTGAACACTGAAGCTTTCTTT
-,TRBV18,TRBJ2-1,TRBD2,CASSPPASGAYNEQFF,TGTGCCAGCTCACCACCGGCTAGCGGGGCGTACAATGAGCAGTTCTTC